One sample yielded the 27 T cell receptor beta chains listed below, sequenced in a study of blood T cell repertoires in COVID-19. Method: immunoSEQ multiplex PCR; TCRdb's copy keeps in-frame clones and lacks some. The repertoire has approximately 250,000 clones, 84% of them found once; the top ten carry 1.5%. What was sequenced was peripheral blood. Receptors originate from a woman in her forties who had recovered from COVID-19.

The chain joins TRBV5-1 to TRBJ2-6, with a possible D match to TRBD1 (6 bases). V lost 0 bases, J lost 2 bases, and 18 bases lay in between. Germline-derived CDR1 and CDR2 are SGHRS and YFSETQ. CDR3 length: 19 amino acids. CDR3 nucleotide sequence: TGCGCCAGCAGCTTGGGGCAGGGGTCTCTATTTGCTGGGGCCAACGTCCTGACTTTC. Amino acid sequence: CASSLGQGSLFAGANVLTF.

The chain links TRBV19 to TRBJ1-6; 8 bases fit TRBD1. Germline loops: CDR1 LNHDA, CDR2 SQIVND (reference sequence). The V and J ends lost 7 bases and 5 bases, in that order; junction bases with no gene match: 7. The CDR3 runs 15 residues. The CDR3 is CASKVQGVDNSPLHF. The CDR3 DNA reads TGTGCCAGTAAGGTACAGGGGGTGGATAATTCACCCCTCCACTTT. The full variable domain, with the rest looked up from reference TRBV19 and TRBJ1-6, is DGGITQSPKYLFRKEGQNVTLSCEQNLNHDAMYWYRQDPGQGLRLIYYSQIVNDFQKGDIAEGYSVSREKKESFPLTVTSAQKNPTAFYLCASKVQGVDNSPLHFGNGTRLTVT.

The CDR3 DNA reads as TGTGCCAGCAGCCAAGGACTGGGTCAGCCCCAGCATTTT. Amino acids: CASSQGLGQPQHF. The chain has TRBV14 and TRBJ1-5; D ambiguous. The V gene lost 1 base and the J gene lost 6 bases, with 7 bases spanning the gap. This CDR3 is 13 amino acids long. CDR1 is SGHDN, CDR2 FVKESK, per germline. Combining the CDR3 with reference TRBV14 and TRBJ1-5 gives the whole variable domain EAGVTQFPSHSVIEKGQTVTLRCDPISGHDNLYWYRRVMGKEIKFLLHFVKESKQDESGMPNNRFLAERTGGTYSTLKVQPAELEDSGVYFCASSQGLGQPQHFGDGTRLSIL.

The chain recombines TRBV30 with TRBJ1-5; 8 bases map to TRBD1. Germline CDR1 and CDR2: GTSNPN and SVGIG (reference sequence). The CDR3 sequence is 14 residues long. V lost 5 bases to trimming and J lost 2 bases; unmatched junction nucleotides: 5. The CDR3 bases are TGTGCCTGGGACAGGGGCGGGGGCAATCAGCCCCAGCATTTT. This translates into CAWDRGGGNQPQHF.

This clone was detected only a few times. The chain has TRBV28 and TRBJ2-7; possibly TRBD2 for D (6 bases). CDR1 MDHEN and CDR2 SYDVKM come from the germline V gene. The V and J ends lost 3 bases and 0 bases respectively, with 12 bases between them. This CDR3 contains 15 residues. This CDR3 is CASSFGVGGSYEQYF. The CDR3 coding sequence is TGTGCCAGCAGTTTTGGTGTCGGGGGCTCCTACGAGCAGTACTTC.

Ten or more counts support this clone. V is TRBV11-2 and J is TRBJ1-6; TRBD1 aligns across 10 bases. Unmatched junction bases numbered 2, after V lost 6 bases and J lost 6 bases. The CDR3 spans 14 residues. Germline V gene sequence: CDR1 SGHAT, CDR2 FQNNGV. The CDR3 DNA follows: TGTGCCAGCAGTTGGGACAGGGGTAATTCACCCCTCCACTTT. Its protein is CASSWDRGNSPLHF.

This clone showed up just once. The chain couples TRBV14 to TRBJ1-1, with 9 nucleotides matching TRBD1. The CDR3 spans 14 residues. Trimming took 0 bases from V and 7 from J; bases not matched to a gene: 3. Germline CDR1 is SGHDN and CDR2 is FVKESK. This chain's CDR3 is CASSQDHRGREAFF. CDR3 bases: TGTGCCAGCAGCCAAGATCACAGGGGGCGTGAAGCTTTCTTT.

This chain links TRBV12-3 or TRBV12-4 with TRBJ2-1; D is possibly TRBD2 (7 bases). The CDR3 contains 13 residues. Between the trimmed V and J ends, which lost 6 bases and 7 bases, there was a span of 13 bases. The CDR3 protein is CASSPRGGNEQFF. CDR3 bases: TGTGCCAGCAGCCCGAGGGGGGGGAATGAGCAGTTCTTC.

This chain connects TRBV4-1 to TRBJ2-3; a possible D gene is TRBD1 (6 bases). This CDR3 region has 17 residues. Trimming left V 4 bases short and J 1 base short, with 18 bases between. Looked up from germline, CDR1 is MGHRA and CDR2 is YSYEKL. CDR3 sequence (DNA): TGCGCCAGCAGCCTCCAGGGGCAGACCGACGGCACAGATACGCAGTATTTT. Translated: CASSLQGQTDGTDTQYF.

This chain connects TRBV27 to TRBJ2-7, with D uncertain. Germline V gene lookup returns CDR1 MNHEY and CDR2 SMNVEV (reference sequence). The CDR3 is 14 residues long. The V end was cut by 3 bases, the J end by 0 bases, with 9 bases between. The CDR3 loop is CASSLNRASYEQYF. CDR3 DNA: TGTGCCAGCAGTTTGAACAGAGCCTCCTACGAGCAGTACTTC.

This sequence joins TRBV6-2 or TRBV6-3 and TRBJ1-5; 9 bases line up with TRBD1. V dropped 4 bases and J dropped 6; count of bases not matched to a gene: 7. This CDR3 spans 15 amino acids. Germline CDR1 reads MNHEY; CDR2 reads SVGEGT. The CDR3 protein is CASSSEQGASQPQHF. The CDR3 region has the DNA TGTGCCAGCAGTTCCGAACAGGGGGCGAGTCAGCCCCAGCATTTT.

This chain links TRBV10-1 with TRBJ2-3; no reliable D call. The CDR3 extends over 15 amino acids. Germline V gives CDR1 WNHNN, CDR2 SYGVQD (reference sequence). The V and J ends lost 0 bases and 2 bases respectively, with 9 bases between them. The CDR3 protein is CASSESPSPTDTQYF. CDR3 bases: TGCGCCAGCAGTGAGTCTCCATCCCCCACAGATACGCAGTATTTT.

This clone appeared once. The CDR3 loop is CASSLTRTFSPLHF. The CDR3 nucleotides read TGTGCCAGCAGTCTCACCCGGACATTTTCACCCCTCCACTTT. The rearrangement uses TRBV28 and TRBJ1-6; D may be TRBD1 (5 bases). This CDR3 is built from 14 residues. V gave up 5 bases and J gave up 9 bases, with 14 bases separating them. Germline V gene sequence: CDR1 MDHEN, CDR2 SYDVKM.

The chain links TRBV5-6 to TRBJ2-7; D is perhaps TRBD1 (6 bases). Per the germline V gene, CDR1 is SGHDT and CDR2 is YYEEEE. The V end was cut by 4 bases, the J end by 3 bases, with 8 bases between. The CDR3 loop spans 12 amino acids. This CDR3 is CASSNRDYEQYF. The CDR3 DNA follows: TGTGCCAGCAGCAACAGGGACTACGAGCAGTACTTC. Full variable domain (remainder filled in from reference TRBV5-6 and TRBJ2-7): DAGVTQSPTHLIKTRGQQVTLRCSPKSGHDTVSWYQQALGQGPQFIFQYYEEEERQRGNFPDRFSGHQFPNYSSELNVNALLLGDSALYLCASSNRDYEQYFGPGTRLTVT.

This chain links TRBV11-2 with TRBJ1-3; D is undetermined. CDR1 and CDR2 (germline): SGHAT, FQNNGV. Trimming took off 3 bases at V and 4 bases at J, with 13 bases between the two ends. The CDR3 length is 15 residues. This CDR3 is CASSFGGRQGNTIYF. The CDR3, as DNA: TGTGCCAGCAGCTTTGGAGGGCGGCAGGGAAACACCATATATTTT.

This clone was seen once. J is TRBJ2-6 and V is TRBV11-3; possibly TRBD1 for D (5 bases). The ends were cut back, 0 bases at V and 4 bases at J, with 13 bases in the middle. The CDR3 is made up of 17 amino acids. CDR1 SGHNT and CDR2 YENEEA come from the germline V gene. CDR3 residues: CASSLDTGRWGANVLTF. The CDR3 DNA follows: TGTGCCAGCAGCTTAGATACAGGCCGCTGGGGGGCCAACGTCCTGACTTTC. Full variable domain (remainder filled in from reference TRBV11-3 and TRBJ2-6): EAGVVQSPRYKIIEKKQPVAFWCNPISGHNTLYWYLQNLGQGPELLIRYENEEAVDDSQLPKDRFSAERLKGVDSTLKIQPAELGDSAVYLCASSLDTGRWGANVLTFGAGSRLTVL.

The sample holds many counts of this clone. V usage is TRBV5-4 and J usage is TRBJ1-2, with D tentatively TRBD1 (5 bases). Trimming pared 4 bases from V and 6 bases from J, leaving 13 bases between. The CDR3 extends over 13 amino acids. Germline-derived CDR1 and CDR2 are SGHNT and YYREEE (reference sequence). The CDR3 region has the DNA TGTGCCAGCAGCGCTACAGGTATACATGGCTACACCTTC. Translated, it gives CASSATGIHGYTF. Looking up the rest from reference TRBV5-4 and TRBJ1-2 gives the full variable domain: ETGVTQSPTHLIKTRGQQVTLRCSSQSGHNTVSWYQQALGQGPQFIFQYYREEENGRGNFPPRFSGLQFPNYSSELNVNALELDDSALYLCASSATGIHGYTFGSGTRLTVV.

This clone has more than one count but fewer than ten. The chain uses TRBV10-3 and TRBJ2-3, with 8 bases fitting TRBD1. Trimming cost V 4 bases and J 2 bases; bases outside gene matches: 2. The CDR3 spans 14 residues. Germline CDR1 reads ENHRY; CDR2 reads SYGVKD. Here the CDR3 reads CAISGTGTTDTQYF. CDR3 nucleotide sequence: TGTGCCATCAGTGGGACAGGGACCACAGATACGCAGTATTTT.

The rearrangement links TRBV5-1 to TRBJ2-5; D may be TRBD1 (6 bases). The CDR3 contains 14 residues. The germline V gene has CDR1 SGHRS and CDR2 YFSETQ. Trimming removed 3 bases at V and 3 bases at J, with 12 bases between. CDR3 loop: CASSSLGQKETQYF. CDR3 bases: TGCGCCAGCAGCTCCCTCGGACAGAAAGAGACCCAGTACTTC.

This rearrangement joins TRBV4-2 to TRBJ1-1; D is possibly TRBD1 (5 bases). The germline gives CDR1 LGHNA, CDR2 YNFKEQ. The V and J ends lost 0 bases and 1 base respectively, with 12 bases between them. This CDR3 comprises 16 residues. Written as DNA, the CDR3 is TGTGCCAGCAGCCAAGATAGTGGGGCTACGAACACTGAAGCTTTCTTT. Translating gives CASSQDSGATNTEAFF.

This chain connects TRBV6-1 to TRBJ1-1, with D possibly matching TRBD1 (6 bases). CDR1 and CDR2 from the germline V gene are MNHNS and SASEGT. V lost 3 bases, J lost 5 bases, and 13 bases lay in between. This CDR3 spans 14 amino acids. This CDR3 reads CASSEAGGMTEAFF. DNA for the CDR3: TGTGCCAGCAGTGAGGCTGGGGGCATGACTGAAGCTTTCTTT.

As concerns this clone: The DNA is omitted, as the CDR3 cannot be located on it reliably, and the CDR3 follows TCRdb's listing. V and J are TRBV29-1 and TRBJ2-4; TRBD2, the D gene given by the table, was not confirmed from the DNA. Germline CDR1 and CDR2: SQVTM and ANQGSEA. Including both end residues, the CDR3 is 12 amino acids long. CDR3: CSVVGEGATFFF.

DNA of the CDR3: TGTGCCAGCCGCCAGGGGGTCGGCACTGAAGCTTTCTTT. Protein product: CASRQGVGTEAFF. The chain carries TRBV6-5 and TRBJ1-1; 7 bases are a match to TRBD1. Germline assignment: CDR1 MNHEY and CDR2 SVGAGI. Losses at the gene ends were 8 bases for V and 4 bases for J; bases not matched to a gene: 7. CDR3 length equals 13 residues.

The CDR3 bases are TGTGCCAGCAGCCAAGATCAGGTTGAAGCTTTCTTT. This codes for CASSQDQVEAFF. This sequence joins TRBV4-2 and TRBJ1-1; no definite D call. Looked up from germline, CDR1 is LGHNA and CDR2 is YNFKEQ. The CDR3 sequence is 12 residues long. With 0 bases removed from V and 7 bases from J, the gap between germline ends came to 6 bases.

This clone has just one count. The chain has TRBV5-5 and TRBJ2-3; 15 nucleotides align to TRBD2. Germline lookup yields CDR1 SGHKS and CDR2 YYEKEE (reference sequence). The V gene end was trimmed by 4 bases and the J gene end by 6 bases; junction bases not matched to a gene: 6. The CDR3 is 16 amino acids. This chain's CDR3 is CASSKGLAGGQDTQYF. CDR3 coding DNA: TGTGCCAGCAGCAAGGGACTAGCGGGGGGCCAGGATACGCAGTATTTT. Based on the CDR3 plus reference TRBV5-5 and TRBJ2-3, the full variable domain is DAGVTQSPTHLIKTRGQQVTLRCSPISGHKSVSWYQQVLGQGPQFIFQYYEKEERGRGNFPDRFSARQFPNYSSELNVNALLLGDSALYLCASSKGLAGGQDTQYFGPGTRLTVL.

This clone was found a few times. The chain links TRBV30 to TRBJ2-2, with 10 bases fitting TRBD1. CDR1 and CDR2 from the germline V gene are GTSNPN and SVGIG (reference sequence). There are 15 residues in the CDR3. V trimming: 3 bases; J trimming: 6 bases; junction bases outside the gene matches: 7. The DNA for the CDR3 is TGTGCCTGGAGCCGGGGACAGGGGTTTTCCGGGGAGCTGTTTTTT. Translated, it gives CAWSRGQGFSGELFF.

This chain joins TRBV7-9 and TRBJ1-1; 7 bases fit TRBD1. The CDR3 sequence is 14 residues long. V lost 5 bases, J lost 0 bases, and 3 bases stayed unmatched. CDR1 and CDR2 from the germline V gene are SEHNR and FQNEAQ (reference sequence). The DNA for the CDR3 is TGTGCCAGCAGCAAGGGACAGATGAACACTGAAGCTTTCTTT. Its translation: CASSKGQMNTEAFF.